The clone carrying this T cell receptor beta chain was counted only a few times. Its antigen is unidentified. MiXCR, run by TCRdb on the reads, gives a single entry per CDR3 protein. The profile covers 900,000 to 950,000 distinct CDR3 sequences, with roughly 30% appearing a single time and over 12% taken by the ten largest. This record belongs to a study of T cell repertoires in cytomegalovirus infection. Whole-study results and caveats: The ex vivo response was dominated by HLA-C-restricted CMV-specific TCR beta clonotypes. Cumulative frequency (of public TCR beta family members) identified carriers of CMV plus the relevant HLA.

The CDR3 runs to 15 residues. Germline V gene data show CDR1 as MNHEY and CDR2 as SMNVEV (reference sequence). Trimming cost V 5 bases and J 2 bases, with 13 bases left between them. The source of this sequence is a human donor in good health (CMV status not recorded). Some clones in this sample may be carry-over from other donors' samples. The V call is TRBV27, the J call TRBJ2-1, with unresolved D. Sequencing used cultured CD8+ T cells from PBMCs, obtained from culture after CMV antigen stimulation. The CDR3 DNA reads TGTGCCAGCAGTATTTCATCTGTTCCCTACAATGAGCAGTTCTTC. Protein: CASSISSVPYNEQFF.